The rows below give T cell receptor beta chains drawn from one sample of a study of blood T cell repertoires in COVID-19. The method was immunoSEQ multiplex PCR; TCRdb's version includes in-frame clones alone and lacks a portion of them. Here the sample spans about 150,000 clones, around 82% being singletons. The sample was peripheral blood. These receptors originate from a human donor in a cohort sampled during active COVID-19. The CDR3 runs from the conserved cysteine through the conserved F or W. D genes are given only for firm matches.

J	V	D	CDR3
TRBJ1-1	TRBV21-1	-	CASSEKTGDSFSNTEAFF
TRBJ2-2	TRBV6-2/TRBV6-3	TRBD2	CASSQGLAGEGSTGELFF
TRBJ1-4	TRBV7-2	TRBD1	CASSPDRGSEKLFF
TRBJ2-2	TRBV9	TRBD2	CASSVLAETGELFF
TRBJ1-6	TRBV27	-	CASSLSVPGGSPLHF
TRBJ1-2	TRBV14	TRBD1	CASSPSLTGAYGYTF
TRBJ2-5	TRBV29-1	-	CSVGHFQETQYF
TRBJ1-1	TRBV10-3	-	CAISGRRETEAFF
TRBJ2-1	TRBV28	TRBD2	CASSFRTSVHNEQFF
TRBJ1-1	TRBV5-1	TRBD1	CASSAGQKDTEAFF
TRBJ1-6	TRBV2	-	CATRVSSYNSPLHF
TRBJ2-7	TRBV19	-	CASSNDYSYEQYF
TRBJ1-5	TRBV11-1	-	CASSLTGSNQPQHF
TRBJ2-3	TRBV9	TRBD2	CASSPRPLAGFTDTQYF
TRBJ2-5	TRBV11-3	TRBD1	CASSLGTGGRETQYF
TRBJ1-2	TRBV6-5	TRBD1	CASSYSQGASGYTF
TRBJ1-2	TRBV2	-	CASRVDIEYGYTF
TRBJ2-1	TRBV10-3	TRBD2	CAISESGLAGDNEQFF